A single T cell receptor beta chain is shown here with its context. This entry comes from a study of cytomegalovirus exposure and HLA in healthy donors. This CDR3 is 16 amino acids long. With V trimmed by 3 bases and J by 4 bases, 7 bases remained unmatched. From germline, CDR1 is MRHNA and CDR2 SNTAGT. TCRdb keeps only in-frame clones here, not all; method: immunoSEQ multiplex PCR. The sample includes 75,000 to 100,000 clones, approximately 96% seen only once; the top ten take about 0.8%. This chain uses TRBV6-4 with TRBJ2-3; 10 bases line up with TRBD2. The sample comprised PBMCs. The source is a man younger than 30 in good health and CMV-seronegative. The CDR3 sequence is CASSERVAGGPDTQYF. The DNA of the CDR3 is TGTGCCAGCAGTGAACGGGTAGCGGGAGGTCCAGATACGCAGTATTTT.